These 22 T cell receptor beta chains were all obtained from the same sample, sequenced in a study of graft-versus-host responses after intestinal transplantation. Some clones are missing from TCRdb's copy, which holds only in-frame ones; the method was immunoSEQ multiplex PCR. The data contain about 88,000 clones, 85% to 95% of them singletons. The antigens these receptors bind are not known. The specimen was unstimulated CD4+ T cells sorted from spleen or lymph node cells, collected before transplant. The receptors originated from a human donor who was the organ donor for an intestinal transplant.

The chain combines TRBV30 with TRBJ2-7; 7 nucleotides align to TRBD1. The junction had 2 bases not matched to a gene; V was cut back by 4 bases and J by 2 bases. CDR1 and CDR2 from the germline V gene are GTSNPN and SVGIG (reference sequence). CDR3 length: 12 residues. CDR3 loop: CAWTGQTYEQYF. In DNA, the CDR3 is TGTGCCTGGACGGGACAGACCTACGAGCAGTACTTC.

The chain recombines TRBV5-1 with TRBJ2-3; D might be TRBD2 (7 bases). Per the germline V gene, CDR1 is SGHRS and CDR2 is YFSETQ. V lost 3 bases and J lost 8, with 16 bases in between. The CDR3 has 14 residues. This chain's CDR3 is CASSSGGPGGTQYF. In DNA form, the CDR3 reads TGCGCCAGCAGCTCTGGGGGCCCGGGGGGTACGCAGTATTTT.

The chain links TRBV5-5 to TRBJ2-7; D not resolved. In germline, CDR1 is SGHKS, CDR2 YYEKEE (reference sequence). The ends were cut back, 1 base at V and 2 bases at J, with 10 bases in the middle. The CDR3 has 14 amino acids. As DNA, the CDR3 is TGTGCCAGCAGCTTGTTTGGCCCGACCTACGAGCAGTACTTC. Translation: CASSLFGPTYEQYF. Full variable domain (rest looked up from reference TRBV5-5 and TRBJ2-7): DAGVTQSPTHLIKTRGQQVTLRCSPISGHKSVSWYQQVLGQGPQFIFQYYEKEERGRGNFPDRFSARQFPNYSSELNVNALLLGDSALYLCASSLFGPTYEQYFGPGTRLTVT.

V and J are TRBV6-1 and TRBJ2-5; possibly TRBD1 for D (6 bases). V gave up 6 bases and J gave up 4 bases, with 15 bases separating them. The CDR3 runs to 14 residues. Germline CDR1 MNHNS, CDR2 SASEGT. The chain's CDR3 is CASRKGGGLETQYF. In nucleotides, the CDR3 is TGTGCCAGCAGGAAGGGTGGGGGCTTAGAGACCCAGTACTTC.

V gene TRBV2 combines with J gene TRBJ2-5; 13 nucleotides match TRBD2. CDR1 SNHLY and CDR2 FYNNEI come from the germline V gene. The J segment lost 0 bases and the V segment lost 7 bases, leaving 5 bases of the junction unmatched. The CDR3 is made up of 16 amino acids. The CDR3 loop is CASTQTSGRNQETQYF. In nucleotides, the CDR3 is TGTGCCAGCACTCAGACTAGCGGGAGGAACCAAGAGACCCAGTACTTC. The variable domain in full, with the rest retrieved from reference TRBV2 and TRBJ2-5, is EPEVTQTPSHQVTQMGQEVILRCVPISNHLYFYWYRQILGQKVEFLVSFYNNEISEKSEIFDDQFSVERPDGSNFTLKIRSTKLEDSAMYFCASTQTSGRNQETQYFGPGTRLLVL.

The rearrangement joins TRBV5-1 to TRBJ1-4, with D unclear. Trimming removed 0 bases at V and 5 bases at J, with 5 bases between. The CDR3 is 13 amino acids. Germline V gene lookup returns CDR1 SGHRS and CDR2 YFSETQ. The CDR3: CASSLGANEKLFF. The CDR3 DNA sequence: TGCGCCAGCAGCTTGGGGGCGAATGAAAAACTGTTTTTT. Based on the CDR3 plus reference TRBV5-1 and TRBJ1-4, the full variable domain is KAGVTQTPRYLIKTRGQQVTLSCSPISGHRSVSWYQQTPGQGLQFLFEYFSETQRNKGNFPGRFSGRQFSNSRSEMNVSTLELGDSALYLCASSLGANEKLFFGSGTQLSVL.

This chain joins TRBV7-9 and TRBJ2-7, with 7 bases matching TRBD1. This CDR3 comprises 17 residues. V lost 5 bases and J lost 2; bases outside the gene matches: 15. Per germline, CDR1 SEHNR and CDR2 FQNEAQ (reference sequence). CDR3 sequence: CASSHRDRDSRPYEQYF. In DNA, the CDR3 is TGTGCCAGCAGCCACCGCGACCGGGACAGTCGACCCTACGAGCAGTACTTC.

The chain recombines TRBV12-5 with TRBJ1-1; D possibly corresponds to TRBD1 (6 bases). In germline, CDR1 is LGHNT, CDR2 FRNRAP. V lost 5 bases and J 1 base, leaving 11 bases between the germline ends. The CDR3 has 14 residues. The CDR3: CASGTPGQNTEAFF. The CDR3, as DNA: TGTGCTAGTGGTACCCCGGGACAGAACACTGAAGCTTTCTTT.

The chain combines TRBV28 with TRBJ1-2; 7 positions agree with TRBD1. Germline V gives CDR1 MDHEN, CDR2 SYDVKM. The CDR3 length is 16 residues. J was trimmed by 2 bases and V by 5 bases; bases with no gene match: 11. The CDR3 DNA reads TGTGCCAGCAGTCTGGCGGGACAGTGGCTAAACTATGGCTACACCTTC. Translation gives CASSLAGQWLNYGYTF.

CDR3 DNA: TGCGCCAGCAGCTTGGTAGGCGGACAGGCCTATTCACCCCTCCACTTT. It translates to CASSLVGGQAYSPLHF. This rearrangement joins TRBV5-1 to TRBJ1-6, with 7 positions matching TRBD1. The CDR3 extends over 16 amino acids. V dropped 0 bases and J dropped 8; count of bases not matched to a gene: 8. CDR1 SGHRS and CDR2 YFSETQ come from the germline V gene. Combining the CDR3 with reference TRBV5-1 and TRBJ1-6 gives the whole variable domain KAGVTQTPRYLIKTRGQQVTLSCSPISGHRSVSWYQQTPGQGLQFLFEYFSETQRNKGNFPGRFSGRQFSNSRSEMNVSTLELGDSALYLCASSLVGGQAYSPLHFGNGTRLTVT.

This chain uses TRBV18 with TRBJ1-1; D is uncertain. This CDR3 is built from 12 residues. Trimming removed 2 bases from V and 11 bases from J, with 12 bases in between. The germline V gene encodes CDR1 KGHSH and CDR2 LQKENI. The CDR3, as DNA: TGTGCCAGCTCACCAAACGGCGGAACGGCTTTCTTT. It yields the protein CASSPNGGTAFF.

This chain joins TRBV5-1 and TRBJ1-2; tentatively, D is TRBD1 (6 bases). This CDR3 is built from 13 residues. Germline CDR1 reads SGHRS; CDR2 reads YFSETQ. V was pared by 1 base and J by 8 bases, with 12 bases between. Here the CDR3 reads CASSLYRAGGYTF. The CDR3 nucleotides read TGCGCCAGCAGCTTGTACAGGGCCGGAGGCTACACCTTC.

The chain joins TRBV4-1 to TRBJ2-1, with D perhaps TRBD2 (5 bases). Germline V gene sequence: CDR1 MGHRA, CDR2 YSYEKL. The CDR3 runs 15 residues. V was clipped by 2 bases and J by 5 bases, with 13 bases between them. The chain's CDR3 is CASSQIRGYNNEQFF. The CDR3 DNA sequence: TGCGCCAGCAGCCAAATCCGCGGGTATAACAATGAGCAGTTCTTC.

V is TRBV4-2 and J is TRBJ1-1, with D perhaps TRBD1 (5 bases). CDR3 length: 14 amino acids. The ends were cut back, 5 bases at V and 0 bases at J, with 10 bases in the middle. Germline assignment: CDR1 LGHNA and CDR2 YNFKEQ. The CDR3 nucleotides are TGTGCCAGCAGCGGCGGGACCCTGAACACTGAAGCTTTCTTT. The encoded protein is CASSGGTLNTEAFF.

The chain recombines TRBV7-3 with TRBJ2-1; 8 bases fit TRBD2. This CDR3 region has 16 residues. CDR1 is SGHTA, CDR2 FQGTGA, per germline. The V segment lost 0 bases and the J segment 2 bases; nucleotides outside the gene matches: 3. The CDR3, as DNA: TGTGCCAGCAGCTTAACAACTAGCGGTGCCTACAATGAGCAGTTCTTC. It translates to CASSLTTSGAYNEQFF.

The rearrangement joins TRBV27 to TRBJ2-3, with 10 positions matching TRBD2. This CDR3 has 16 amino acids. Germline CDR1 reads MNHEY; CDR2 reads SMNVEV (reference sequence). V was clipped by 4 bases and J by 2 bases; unmatched bases: 6. The CDR3 nucleotides read TGTGCCAGCAGTTCCGAAAGCGGGGGGGCCACAGATACGCAGTATTTT. Protein: CASSSESGGATDTQYF.

V usage is TRBV7-9 and J usage is TRBJ1-2; possibly TRBD1 for D (5 bases). Trimming cost V 0 bases and J 1 base, with 15 bases left between them. Germline V gene lookup returns CDR1 SEHNR and CDR2 FQNEAQ (reference sequence). There are 17 residues in the CDR3. The CDR3 DNA is TGTGCCAGCAGCTTAGCATATCTGGCAGGGAATAACTATGGCTACACCTTC. Its translation is CASSLAYLAGNNYGYTF.

This chain joins TRBV18 and TRBJ1-6; 11 bases agree with TRBD1. After removal of 2 bases from V and 8 bases from J, the junction contained 2 bases not matched to a gene. Germline V lookup: CDR1 KGHSH, CDR2 LQKENI. This CDR3 has 15 amino acids. The CDR3 loop reads CASSPWTGGDSPLHF. In DNA form, the CDR3 reads TGTGCCAGCTCACCATGGACAGGGGGCGATTCACCCCTCCACTTT.

The chain uses TRBV18 and TRBJ2-7; TRBD1 matches at 7 bases. CDR1 is KGHSH and CDR2 is LQKENI in the germline V gene. Trimming cost V 4 bases and J 6 bases; bases outside gene matches: 6. The CDR3 extends over 13 amino acids. CDR3 residues: CASSQGQNTEQYF. In nucleotides, the CDR3 is TGTGCCAGCTCACAGGGACAGAACACCGAGCAGTACTTC.

This clone was detected a few times. The gene calls are TRBV5-1 and TRBJ1-1; 7 positions match TRBD1. Germline V lookup: CDR1 SGHRS, CDR2 YFSETQ. V was pared by 2 bases and J by 6 bases, with 4 bases of the junction left unmatched. CDR3 size: 13 residues. The CDR3 sequence: CASSLHRGAEAFF. DNA of the CDR3: TGCGCCAGCAGCTTACACAGGGGCGCTGAAGCTTTCTTT.

This chain uses TRBV7-6 with TRBJ2-2; TRBD1 might be the D (6 bases). This CDR3 is built from 15 residues. Per the germline V gene, CDR1 is SGHVS and CDR2 is FNYEAQ. The germline V and J ends were trimmed by 3 bases and 0 bases, with 8 bases remaining between them. The CDR3 protein is CASSFGQPNTGELFF. Written as DNA, the CDR3 is TGTGCCAGCAGCTTCGGACAGCCGAACACCGGGGAGCTGTTTTTT.

This chain links TRBV6-1 with TRBJ2-5; no clear D. The V gene's germline CDR1 is MNHNS and CDR2 SASEGT. This CDR3 is 11 amino acids long. Trimming removed 6 bases from V and 7 bases from J, with 9 bases in between. The CDR3, as DNA: TGTGCCAGCAGGGAGTCCGGGACCCAGTACTTC. This sequence encodes CASRESGTQYF.